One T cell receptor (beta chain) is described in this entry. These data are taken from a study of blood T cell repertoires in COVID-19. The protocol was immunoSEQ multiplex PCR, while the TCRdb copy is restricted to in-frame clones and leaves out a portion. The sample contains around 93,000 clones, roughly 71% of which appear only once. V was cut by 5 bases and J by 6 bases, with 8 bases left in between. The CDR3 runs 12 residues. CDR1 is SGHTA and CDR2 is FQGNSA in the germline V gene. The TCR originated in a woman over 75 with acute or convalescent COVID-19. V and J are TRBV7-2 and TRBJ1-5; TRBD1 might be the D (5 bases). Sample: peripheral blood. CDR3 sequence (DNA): TGTGCCAGCAGCCAGGGAATTCAGCCCCAGCATTTT. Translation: CASSQGIQPQHF.